Each of the 5 T cell receptor beta chains below was sequenced from the same sample in a study of T-cell reconstitution after alpha-beta-depleted transplantation in children. Preparing the TCRbeta library involved the use of unique molecular identifiers. TCRdb ran MiXCR on the PCR reads and lists one entry per CDR3 protein. The sample has hundreds of thousands of distinct CDR3 sequences; roughly 8% are singletons. The sequencing here drew on PBMCs, mostly from graft donor cells, taken 180 days after TCRalphabeta/CD19-depleted stem cell transplant. The source of these receptors is a male patient between 10 and 17 years old who had a stem cell transplant for acute lymphoblastic leukemia, so the T cells may come from the graft donor.

This clonotype was observed at least ten times. V gene TRBV9 combines with J gene TRBJ2-3, with 7 bases lining up with TRBD2. The CDR3 has 15 amino acids. Per germline, CDR1 SGDLS and CDR2 YYNGEE. Trimming cost V 0 bases and J 3 bases; bases outside gene matches: 4. Here the CDR3 reads CASSVDGGGTDTQYF. CDR3 bases: TGTGCCAGCAGCGTAGATGGGGGGGGGACAGATACGCAGTATTTT.

This clonotype came up many times. The chain employs TRBV7-2 and TRBJ2-3, with TRBD1 identical over 7 bases. Germline CDR1 SGHTA, CDR2 FQGNSA. After removal of 1 base from V and 4 bases from J, the junction contained 8 bases not matched to a gene. The CDR3 contains 16 residues. CDR3 nucleotides: TGTGCCAGCAGCTTAGGACAGGGTAGTCGTCCAGATACGCAGTATTTT. Translating gives CASSLGQGSRPDTQYF.

This clonotype has a count of ten or more. V is TRBV4-1 and J is TRBJ2-7; 10 bases align to TRBD2. CDR3 length: 16 residues. Germline V CDR1 and CDR2: MGHRA, YSYEKL. The junction had 10 bases not matched to a gene; V was cut back by 6 bases and J by 2 bases. For the CDR3, the DNA is TGCGCCAGCAGTTATGGCGCAGGGACTAGCGCCTACGAGCAGTACTTC. Amino acid sequence: CASSYGAGTSAYEQYF.

This clonotype was seen more than once but under ten times. The chain couples TRBV6-5 to TRBJ2-5; D is uncertain. The ends were cut back, 2 bases at V and 2 bases at J, with 9 bases in the middle. There are 14 residues in the CDR3. Germline V gene lookup returns CDR1 MNHEY and CDR2 SVGAGI. The CDR3 spells CASSYGPIQETQYF. The CDR3 DNA reads as TGTGCCAGCAGTTACGGACCGATACAAGAGACCCAGTACTTC.

At least ten counts were recorded for this clonotype. V is TRBV5-1 and J is TRBJ2-7; D is possibly TRBD2 (5 bases). CDR3 length equals 15 residues. The V gene's germline CDR1 is SGHRS and CDR2 YFSETQ. Trimming cost V 2 bases and J 6 bases, with 18 bases left between them. DNA of the CDR3: TGCGCCAGCAGCTTAAACCCAGACCAGACTACCGAGCAGTACTTC. Translated, it gives CASSLNPDQTTEQYF.